This T cell receptor beta chain was documented in a study of blood T cells in healthy people across ages. About this clonotype itself: Its target is not known.

With a J-beta primer mix and a sample-barcoded 5' primer, a second PCR ran 7 to 11 cycles. Each CDR3 protein is one row after TCRdb ran MiXCR on the 5' RACE reads. The sample lists 1.5 million to 2 million distinct CDR3 sequences, roughly 28% occurring once. Isolated per sample were at least 6 million PBMCs. CDR3 length: 16 residues. Trimming at V came to 3 bases and at J to 11 bases, leaving 10 bases not matched to a gene. Germline-derived CDR1 and CDR2 are LGHNA and YNFKEQ. Study-wide results and caveats: Older individuals had lower TCR beta diversity per million T cells (the decline was roughly linear). Estimated diversity across one million T cells was deemed an underestimate.

The specimen sequenced was blood. This clonotype was obtained from a woman aged 30 to 39 in good health. The V and J genes are TRBV4-2 and TRBJ2-4; 13 bases are shared with TRBD2. In DNA form, the CDR3 reads TGTGCCAGCAGCCAGGAACTAGCGGGGGGGCGAGACGTTCAGTACTTC. This translates into CASSQELAGGRDVQYF.